These 25 T cell receptor beta chains share one sample of origin, sequenced in a study of cytomegalovirus exposure and HLA in healthy donors. With 60 Vbeta and 13 Jbeta primers, the PCR was carried out. Method: immunoSEQ multiplex PCR; TCRdb's copy keeps in-frame clones and lacks some. This sample has just over 95,000 clones, with around four fifths found just once. Source material: PBMCs. These receptors were collected from a woman in her thirties or forties in good health and CMV-seropositive.

With respect to this clone: The germline gene is not matched at one end of the junction; a read error may be the cause. This chain links TRBV4-1 with TRBJ1-5; D call uncertain. This CDR3 region has 14 residues. Germline-derived CDR1 and CDR2 are MGHRA and YSYEKL. The CDR3, as DNA: TGCGCCAGCAGCCAAGAATTGGGCAAGCAGCCCCAGCATTTT. Amino acids: CASSQELGKQPQHF.

This chain links TRBV7-2 with TRBJ2-4; 9 nucleotides align to TRBD2. Trimming took 4 bases from V and 3 from J; bases not matched to a gene: 7. CDR3 length: 16 amino acids. Germline V lookup: CDR1 SGHTA, CDR2 FQGNSA. CDR3 bases: TGTGCCAGCAGCTCTCCCCGTAGCGGGAGCAAAAACATTCAGTACTTC. This encodes CASSSPRSGSKNIQYF.

V gene TRBV11-2 combines with J gene TRBJ2-4, with D possibly being TRBD1 (6 bases). CDR3 length: 18 amino acids. Trimming stripped 0 bases from V and 2 bases from J, with 17 bases between. The germline CDR1 and CDR2 sequences are SGHAT and FQNNGV. The chain's CDR3 is CASSLELGTYLSKNIQYF. The CDR3 bases are TGTGCCAGCAGCTTAGAATTGGGGACATACTTATCCAAAAACATTCAGTACTTC. Supplemented by reference TRBV11-2 and TRBJ2-4, the full variable domain reads EAGVAQSPRYKIIEKRQSVAFWCNPISGHATLYWYQQILGQGPKLLIQFQNNGVVDDSQLPKDRFSAERLKGVDSTLKIQPAKLEDSAVYLCASSLELGTYLSKNIQYFGAGTRLSVL.

V is TRBV5-4 and J is TRBJ1-3; D unresolved. The ends were cut back, 2 bases at V and 0 bases at J, with 9 bases in the middle. This CDR3 spans 15 amino acids. Germline V CDR1 and CDR2: SGHNT, YYREEE (reference sequence). In nucleotides, the CDR3 is TGTGCCAGCAGCTTTGAGCCGAGCTCTGGAAACACCATATATTTT. Translating gives CASSFEPSSGNTIYF.

Written as DNA, the CDR3 is TGCGCCAGCAGCCCTCTTGGAGCGGGAGTCAGTTACGAGCAGTACTTC. It specifies CASSPLGAGVSYEQYF. The chain links TRBV5-1 to TRBJ2-7, with 8 bases lining up with TRBD2. The CDR3 length is 16 residues. The germline gives CDR1 SGHRS, CDR2 YFSETQ. J gave up 4 bases and V 4 bases, and 13 bases lay outside the gene matches.

The chain is built from TRBV10-3 and TRBJ1-5; 9 nucleotides line up with TRBD1. This CDR3 is 13 amino acids long. Germline CDR1 reads ENHRY; CDR2 reads SYGVKD. J gave up 5 bases and V 6 bases, and 2 bases lay outside the gene matches. This CDR3 is CAIRDRGDQPQHF. The CDR3 nucleotides are TGTGCCATCAGGGACAGGGGAGATCAGCCCCAGCATTTT.

This clone was recorded only once. The chain links TRBV18 to TRBJ1-5, with unresolved D. V was trimmed by 6 bases and J by 3 bases, leaving 15 bases between them. The CDR3 loop spans 15 amino acids. CDR1 KGHSH and CDR2 LQKENI come from the germline V gene. The CDR3 spells CASSADPGDNQPQHF. The CDR3 DNA is TGTGCCAGCTCGGCAGACCCGGGAGACAATCAGCCCCAGCATTTT.

The chain has TRBV28 and TRBJ1-1; no clear D. CDR3 size: 14 residues. Germline CDR1 is MDHEN and CDR2 is SYDVKM. V lost 3 bases and J 4 bases, leaving 12 bases between the germline ends. CDR3 residues: CASSLGFGVTEAFF. For the CDR3, the DNA is TGTGCCAGCAGTTTGGGGTTCGGGGTCACTGAAGCTTTCTTT.

The J gene is TRBJ2-3, the V gene TRBV29-1; TRBD2 matches 7 bases. Germline assignment: CDR1 SQVTM and CDR2 ANQGSEA. Germline trimming cut 7 bases from V and 6 bases from J; bases unmatched to any gene: 16. The CDR3 is 15 amino acids. The CDR3: CSGGRREYYRDTQYF. For the CDR3, the DNA is TGCAGCGGCGGACGGCGGGAGTATTACAGGGATACGCAGTATTTT.

V and J are TRBV5-1 and TRBJ2-5, with TRBD2 as a possible D gene (6 bases). Deletions cut 0 bases from V and 2 bases from J, with 11 bases between. CDR3 length equals 15 residues. Germline V CDR1 and CDR2: SGHRS, YFSETQ. Here the CDR3 DNA reads TGCGCCAGCAGCTTGGCCGGGACTGGACAAGAGACCCAGTACTTC. Its protein product is CASSLAGTGQETQYF. The variable domain in full, with the rest retrieved from reference TRBV5-1 and TRBJ2-5, is KAGVTQTPRYLIKTRGQQVTLSCSPISGHRSVSWYQQTPGQGLQFLFEYFSETQRNKGNFPGRFSGRQFSNSRSEMNVSTLELGDSALYLCASSLAGTGQETQYFGPGTRLLVL.

The J gene is TRBJ1-2, the V gene TRBV19; weak D call: TRBD1 (6 bases). The V gene's germline CDR1 is LNHDA and CDR2 SQIVND (reference sequence). With 6 bases removed from V and 4 bases from J, the gap between germline ends came to 15 bases. This CDR3 spans 14 amino acids. CDR3 amino acids: CASSDVGTSYGYTF. CDR3 in DNA: TGTGCCAGTAGCGATGTCGGGACATCCTATGGCTACACCTTC. The variable domain in full, with the rest retrieved from reference TRBV19 and TRBJ1-2, is DGGITQSPKYLFRKEGQNVTLSCEQNLNHDAMYWYRQDPGQGLRLIYYSQIVNDFQKGDIAEGYSVSREKKESFPLTVTSAQKNPTAFYLCASSDVGTSYGYTFGSGTRLTVV.

The V gene is TRBV6-1, the J gene TRBJ2-7; 15 nucleotides line up with TRBD2. From germline, CDR1 is MNHNS and CDR2 SASEGT. The CDR3 is 14 residues long. The junction had 1 base not matched to a gene; V was cut back by 6 bases and J by 4 bases. The CDR3 nucleotides are TGTGCCAGCAGAGGACTAGCGGGAGGGTACGAGCAGTACTTC. Encoded protein: CASRGLAGGYEQYF.

The J gene is TRBJ2-1, the V gene TRBV5-1; tentative D call: TRBD2 (5 bases). The germline V and J ends were trimmed by 6 bases and 5 bases, with 15 bases remaining between them. Germline lookup yields CDR1 SGHRS and CDR2 YFSETQ. The CDR3 totals 14 residues. The chain's CDR3 is CASTASGSHNEQFF. The CDR3 DNA reads as TGCGCCAGCACCGCGAGCGGATCACACAATGAGCAGTTCTTC.

The V gene is TRBV29-1, the J gene TRBJ2-1; 10 bases match TRBD1. Losses at the gene ends were 6 bases for V and 2 bases for J; bases not matched to a gene: 1. In germline, CDR1 is SQVTM, CDR2 ANQGSEA. This CDR3 contains 13 residues. The CDR3 loop reads CSVGTGAYNEQFF. The DNA for the CDR3 is TGCAGCGTGGGGACAGGGGCCTACAATGAGCAGTTCTTC.

This clone has a handful of counts. The gene calls are TRBV2 and TRBJ2-3; 8 bases align to TRBD1. The J segment lost 4 bases and the V segment lost 6 bases, leaving 0 bases of the junction unmatched. The CDR3 is 12 residues long. CDR1 SNHLY and CDR2 FYNNEI come from the germline V gene. CDR3 region: CASRDRADTQYF. In DNA, the CDR3 is TGTGCCAGCAGGGACAGGGCAGATACGCAGTATTTT. Full variable domain (rest looked up from reference TRBV2 and TRBJ2-3): EPEVTQTPSHQVTQMGQEVILRCVPISNHLYFYWYRQILGQKVEFLVSFYNNEISEKSEIFDDQFSVERPDGSNFTLKIRSTKLEDSAMYFCASRDRADTQYFGPGTRLTVL.

This clone was recorded only once. The rearrangement joins TRBV9 to TRBJ1-3; D not certain. V lost 4 bases, J lost 0 bases, and 17 bases lay in between. The V gene's germline CDR1 is SGDLS and CDR2 YYNGEE. This CDR3 is 17 amino acids long. The CDR3 sequence: CASSPLPLSYSGNTIYF. CDR3 coding DNA: TGTGCCAGCAGCCCACTACCACTTTCGTACTCTGGAAACACCATATATTTT.

The rearrangement links TRBV7-9 to TRBJ2-5; TRBD2 matches at 11 bases. The CDR3 spans 16 residues. Germline V gene data show CDR1 as SEHNR and CDR2 as FQNEAQ (reference sequence). Trimming cost V 4 bases and J 2 bases; bases outside gene matches: 6. CDR3 DNA sequence: TGTGCCAGCAGCTCCGGACTAGCGGGTCGGCAAGAGACCCAGTACTTC. It encodes CASSSGLAGRQETQYF.

The genes are TRBV2 and TRBJ2-5; D not certain. CDR3 length: 15 amino acids. Trimming took off 8 bases at V and 5 bases at J, with 21 bases between the two ends. In germline, CDR1 is SNHLY, CDR2 FYNNEI. The CDR3 reads CASRFTSLTKETQYF. CDR3 coding DNA: TGTGCCAGCCGTTTCACATCTCTTACCAAGGAGACCCAGTACTTC. The entire variable domain, with the rest obtained from reference TRBV2 and TRBJ2-5, is as follows: EPEVTQTPSHQVTQMGQEVILRCVPISNHLYFYWYRQILGQKVEFLVSFYNNEISEKSEIFDDQFSVERPDGSNFTLKIRSTKLEDSAMYFCASRFTSLTKETQYFGPGTRLLVL.

The chain is built from TRBV15 and TRBJ2-2, with D possibly being TRBD2 (5 bases). The CDR3 is made up of 12 amino acids. V lost 8 bases, J lost 7 bases, and 11 bases lay in between. Germline assignment: CDR1 LNHNV and CDR2 YYDKDF (reference sequence). The CDR3 DNA reads TGTGCCACCGGACTTCTGTTCGGGGAGCTGTTTTTT. This gives the protein CATGLLFGELFF. The whole variable domain, remainder taken from reference TRBV15 and TRBJ2-2, is DAMVIQNPRYQVTQFGKPVTLSCSQTLNHNVMYWYQQKSSQAPKLLFHYYDKDFNNEADTPDNFQSRRPNTSFCFLDIRSPGLGDTAMYLCATGLLFGELFFGEGSRLTVL.

The V and J genes are TRBV15 and TRBJ2-7, with 9 bases matching TRBD1. Germline V CDR1 and CDR2: LNHNV, YYDKDF (reference sequence). This CDR3 is 15 amino acids long. The V gene end was trimmed by 1 base and the J gene end by 5 bases; junction bases not matched to a gene: 6. The CDR3, as DNA: TGTGCCACCAGCAGAGCCGGGACAGGGACAAACGAGCAGTACTTC. Its translation is CATSRAGTGTNEQYF.

This chain connects TRBV21-1 to TRBJ2-2; TRBD2 is the table's D call, not checked against the DNA. TRBV21-1 is a pseudogene. The CDR3 is 20 residues long. The CDR3 spells CASSTQDLAGDDLNTGELFF. The CDR3 coding sequence is TGTGCCAGCAGCACTCAAGATCTAGCGGGAGACGATCTGAACACCGGGGAGCTGTTTTTT.

CDR3 region: CASSRQVDYEQYF. CDR3 bases: TGTGCCAGCAGCCGACAAGTCGACTACGAGCAGTACTTC. The chain joins TRBV6-5 to TRBJ2-7; D ambiguous. The CDR3 is made up of 13 amino acids. The germline V gene encodes CDR1 MNHEY and CDR2 SVGAGI. V lost 6 bases to trimming and J lost 3 bases, with 12 bases between them.

The rearrangement links TRBV10-3 to TRBJ1-1, with D unresolved. The CDR3 runs 15 residues. CDR1 is ENHRY and CDR2 is SYGVKD in the germline V gene. Trimming removed 6 bases from V and 6 bases from J, with 20 bases in between. CDR3 region: CAISHLLVRIPEAFF. As DNA, the CDR3 is TGTGCCATCAGCCATTTACTAGTCAGGATCCCTGAAGCTTTCTTT.

This clone was picked up one time. CDR3 amino acids: CASSDMSYGYTF. Here the CDR3 DNA reads TGTGCCAGCAGCGACATGAGCTATGGCTACACCTTC. The chain combines TRBV11-3 with TRBJ1-2, with D unclear. CDR1 is SGHNT and CDR2 is YENEEA in the germline V gene. Trimming stripped 5 bases from V and 4 bases from J, with 8 bases between. The CDR3 extends over 12 amino acids.

For the CDR3, the DNA is TGCGCCAGCAGCGCCACAGGGGCGCCTCCCTACAATGAGCAGTTCTTC. This codes for CASSATGAPPYNEQFF. This sequence joins TRBV4-1 and TRBJ2-1; 7 bases fit TRBD1. V lost 5 bases, J lost 2 bases, and 9 bases stayed unmatched. The CDR3 runs to 16 residues. CDR1 MGHRA and CDR2 YSYEKL come from the germline V gene.